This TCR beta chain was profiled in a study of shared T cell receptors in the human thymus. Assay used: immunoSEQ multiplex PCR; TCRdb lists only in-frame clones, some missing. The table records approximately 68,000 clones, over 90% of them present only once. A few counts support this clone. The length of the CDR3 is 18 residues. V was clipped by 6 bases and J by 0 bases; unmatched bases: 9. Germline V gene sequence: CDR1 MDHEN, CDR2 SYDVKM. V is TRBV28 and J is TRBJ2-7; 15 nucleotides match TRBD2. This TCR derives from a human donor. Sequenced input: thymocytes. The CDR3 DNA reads TGTGCCAGCAGCCGGGGACTAGCGGGGGGACCAATCTCCTACGAGCAGTACTTC. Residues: CASSRGLAGGPISYEQYF.